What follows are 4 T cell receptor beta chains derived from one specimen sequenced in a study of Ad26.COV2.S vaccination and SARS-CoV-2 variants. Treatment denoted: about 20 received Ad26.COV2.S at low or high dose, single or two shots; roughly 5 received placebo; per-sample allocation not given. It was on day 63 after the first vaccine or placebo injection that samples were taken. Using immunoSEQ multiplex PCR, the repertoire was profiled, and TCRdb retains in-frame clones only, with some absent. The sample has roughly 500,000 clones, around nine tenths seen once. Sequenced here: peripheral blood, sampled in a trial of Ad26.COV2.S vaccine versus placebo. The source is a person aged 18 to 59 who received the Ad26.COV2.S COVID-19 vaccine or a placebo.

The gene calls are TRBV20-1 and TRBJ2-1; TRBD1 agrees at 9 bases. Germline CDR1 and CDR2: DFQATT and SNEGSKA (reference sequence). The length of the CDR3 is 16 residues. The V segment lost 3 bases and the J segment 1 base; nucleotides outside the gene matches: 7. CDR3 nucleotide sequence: TGCAGTGCTAGTTCTCGGGACAGGGTATCCTACAATGAGCAGTTCTTC. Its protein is CSASSRDRVSYNEQFF.

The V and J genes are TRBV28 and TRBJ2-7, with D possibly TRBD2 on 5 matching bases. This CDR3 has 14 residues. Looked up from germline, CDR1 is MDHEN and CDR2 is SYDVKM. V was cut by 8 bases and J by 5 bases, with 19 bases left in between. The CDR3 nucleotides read TGTGCCAGCTTTCCATATGGGAGATCCAACGAGCAGTACTTC. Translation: CASFPYGRSNEQYF.

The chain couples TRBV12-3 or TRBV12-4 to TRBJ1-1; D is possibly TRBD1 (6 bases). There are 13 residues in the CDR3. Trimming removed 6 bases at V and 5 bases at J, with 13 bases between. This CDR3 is CASSLQGSTEAFF. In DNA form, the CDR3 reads TGTGCCAGCAGCTTACAGGGTTCTACTGAAGCTTTCTTT.

This CDR3 is CAQVSGSAEQYF. The CDR3, as DNA: TGTGCCCAAGTTTCGGGATCCGCCGAGCAGTACTTC. The J gene is TRBJ2-7, the V gene TRBV30; tentatively, D is TRBD2 (5 bases). Germline V gene sequence: CDR1 GTSNPN, CDR2 SVGIG (reference sequence). Trimming removed 8 bases at V and 6 bases at J, with 17 bases between. This CDR3 is 12 amino acids long. The full variable domain, its missing parts supplied by reference TRBV30 and TRBJ2-7, is SQTIHQWPATLVQPVGSPLSLECTVEGTSNPNLYWYRQAAGRGLQLLFYSVGIGQISSEVPQNLSASRPQDRQFILSSKKLLLSDSGFYLCAQVSGSAEQYFGPGTRLTVT.